Here is one T cell receptor (beta chain) with its context. The antigen is unknown. The data were taken from a study of T cells in Graves' hyperthyroidism and ophthalmopathy. Study-wide results and limits: Appearing also in blood were most of the thyroid clonotypes expanded above 0.001.

Graves' hyperthyroidism is called stable when ophthalmopathy does not progress within 18 months. RNA transcripts provided the source from which TCR beta CDR3 regions were amplified. The HTBI primer set served for first-round RT-PCR of the TCR CDR3. MiXCR, run by TCRdb on the multiplex PCR reads, gives a single entry per CDR3 protein. The sample includes a few hundred thousand distinct CDR3 sequences, around 13% seen only once; the top ten take approximately 15%. Germline loops: CDR1 SGHDT, CDR2 YYEEEE. This CDR3 region has 16 residues. Trimming pared 2 bases from V and 2 bases from J, leaving 14 bases between.

The sequence came from a woman aged 40 to 55 with Graves' hyperthyroidism. The sequencing sample was made of blood. The chain recombines TRBV5-6 with TRBJ2-1; D possibly corresponds to TRBD1 (6 bases). CDR3 amino acids: CASSLVAGQTYNEQFF. DNA for the CDR3: TGTGCCAGCAGCTTAGTGGCCGGACAGACCTACAATGAGCAGTTCTTC.